The text below deals with one T cell receptor beta chain. Original processing methods: Nucleated cell counts were estimated from reference gene primer amplification. This table comes from immunoSEQ multiplex PCR, and its TCRdb copy is limited to in-frame clones, with some not included. V and J calls and clone size come straight from that table; D and trimming were deduced from the DNA. The sample includes about 170,000 clones, roughly 87% of them seen just once. This sample stems from a study of blood T cell repertoires in COVID-19. Clinical histories supplied by participants themselves formed the basis of cohort assignment. CDR1 is SGDLS and CDR2 is YYNGEE in the germline V gene. The V end lost 2 bases, the J end lost 3 bases, and 11 bases lay between the germline ends. CDR3 length: 14 amino acids.

Sequencing used PBMCs or T cells enriched from blood (not recorded which). This TCR derives from a human donor with acute COVID-19. The donor label of this sample is uncertain. V gene TRBV9 combines with J gene TRBJ2-5; tentative D call: TRBD1 (5 bases). The CDR3 reads CASSVTPTEETQYF. The CDR3 DNA is TGTGCCAGCAGCGTCACACCGACAGAAGAGACCCAGTACTTC.